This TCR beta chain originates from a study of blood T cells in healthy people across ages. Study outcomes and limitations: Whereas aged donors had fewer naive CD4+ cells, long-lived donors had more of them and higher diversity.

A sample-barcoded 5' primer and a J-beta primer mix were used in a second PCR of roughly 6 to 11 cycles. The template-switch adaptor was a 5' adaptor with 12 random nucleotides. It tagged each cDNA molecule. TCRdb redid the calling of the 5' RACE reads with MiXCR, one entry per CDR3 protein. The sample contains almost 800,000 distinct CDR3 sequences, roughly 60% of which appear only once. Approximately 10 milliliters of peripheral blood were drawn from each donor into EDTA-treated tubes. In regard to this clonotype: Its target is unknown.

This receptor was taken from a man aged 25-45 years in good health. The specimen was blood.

Here the CDR3 DNA reads TGCAGTGCTAGAGAGGAGTGGACCCAAGAGACCCAGTACTTC. Amino acid sequence: CSAREEWTQETQYF. The rearrangement links TRBV20-1 to TRBJ2-5; D is undetermined. Germline V gives CDR1 DFQATT, CDR2 SNEGSKA (reference sequence). V was shortened by 0 bases and J by 1 base, with 9 bases between the two germline ends. The CDR3 has 14 residues.